The rows below give T cell receptor beta chains drawn from one sample of a study of identical twins. One entry per CDR3 protein results from TCRdb running MiXCR on the 5' RACE reads. Found here are approximately 500,000 distinct CDR3 sequences, approximately 16% of them singletons; the top ten hold 0.44%. The same data also contributed to another study, on yellow fever vaccine responses in identical twins.

The sample taken for sequencing was CD4+ T cells sorted from blood. Every receptor here comes from a woman younger than 30 in good health. CDR3s include the opening cysteine and the closing phenylalanine or tryptophan. Each record gives: J gene, D gene, clone size, V gene, CDR3 protein, CDR3 DNA. D genes are given only for firm matches. Clone size is stated in some rows and not others, as once, few, many or a class when expanded.

J gene: TRBJ1-1; D gene: TRBD1; clone size: -; V gene: TRBV3-1; CDR3 protein: CASSQEGLGTGKTFF; CDR3 DNA: TGTGCCAGCAGCCAAGAAGGTCTTGGGACAGGGAAGACTTTCTTT
J gene: TRBJ2-5; D gene: -; clone size: few; V gene: TRBV24-1; CDR3 protein: CATSDRDIQETQYF; CDR3 DNA: TGTGCCACCAGTGATCGGGACATCCAAGAGACCCAGTACTTC
J gene: TRBJ2-1; D gene: TRBD2; clone size: -; V gene: TRBV7-6; CDR3 protein: CARGGAYNEQFF; CDR3 DNA: TGTGCCCGCGGGGGAGCCTACAATGAGCAGTTCTTC
J gene: TRBJ2-7; D gene: TRBD2; clone size: few; V gene: TRBV4-2; CDR3 protein: CASSQTGTSRNPIYEQYF; CDR3 DNA: TGTGCCAGCAGCCAAACCGGGACTAGCCGAAACCCAATCTACGAGCAGTACTTC
J gene: TRBJ1-1; D gene: -; clone size: few; V gene: TRBV20-1; CDR3 protein: CSARATGPYTEAFF; CDR3 DNA: TGCAGTGCTAGAGCCACGGGTCCATACACTGAAGCTTTCTTT
J gene: TRBJ2-3; D gene: -; clone size: many; V gene: TRBV5-1; CDR3 protein: CASSLGTATDTQYF; CDR3 DNA: TGCGCCAGCAGCTTGGGTACCGCCACAGATACGCAGTATTTT
J gene: TRBJ2-3; D gene: -; clone size: -; V gene: TRBV7-8; CDR3 protein: CASSPRGITSTDTQYF; CDR3 DNA: TGTGCCAGCAGCCCCAGAGGGATTACTAGCACAGATACGCAGTATTTT
J gene: TRBJ1-2; D gene: -; clone size: -; V gene: TRBV10-2; CDR3 protein: CASSERGRPGYGYTF; CDR3 DNA: TGCGCCAGCAGTGAAAGGGGCCGCCCGGGCTATGGCTACACCTTC
J gene: TRBJ2-1; D gene: TRBD2; clone size: -; V gene: TRBV5-6; CDR3 protein: CASSGGLAQYNEQFF; CDR3 DNA: TGTGCCAGCAGCGGCGGACTAGCGCAATACAATGAGCAGTTCTTC
J gene: TRBJ2-3; D gene: TRBD2; clone size: -; V gene: TRBV5-1; CDR3 protein: CASSGGTRADTQYF; CDR3 DNA: TGCGCCAGCAGCGGCGGGACTAGGGCAGATACGCAGTATTTT
J gene: TRBJ1-6; D gene: TRBD1; clone size: few; V gene: TRBV20-1; CDR3 protein: CSAKKGQNNSPLHF; CDR3 DNA: TGCAGTGCTAAGAAGGGACAGAACAATTCACCCCTCCACTTT
J gene: TRBJ2-3; D gene: TRBD1; clone size: -; V gene: TRBV28; CDR3 protein: CASSVTGPGPDTQYF; CDR3 DNA: TGTGCCAGCAGTGTGACAGGGCCTGGGCCAGATACGCAGTATTTT
J gene: TRBJ2-5; D gene: -; clone size: -; V gene: TRBV20-1; CDR3 protein: CSAHSSSDKTQYF; CDR3 DNA: TGCAGTGCTCACTCGTCTAGCGATAAGACCCAGTACTTC
J gene: TRBJ2-2; D gene: -; clone size: many; V gene: TRBV10-3; CDR3 protein: CAISDTGELFF; CDR3 DNA: TGTGCCATCTCGGACACCGGGGAGCTGTTTTTT
J gene: TRBJ2-3; D gene: TRBD2; clone size: many; V gene: TRBV5-4; CDR3 protein: CASSRTSGTTDTQYF; CDR3 DNA: TGTGCCAGCAGCAGGACTAGCGGAACTACAGATACGCAGTATTTT
J gene: TRBJ2-4; D gene: -; clone size: many; V gene: TRBV12-3/TRBV12-4; CDR3 protein: CASSPHRQGLAKNIQYF; CDR3 DNA: TGTGCCAGCAGTCCGCACCGACAGGGACTAGCCAAAAACATTCAGTACTTC
J gene: TRBJ2-3; D gene: -; clone size: few; V gene: TRBV20-1; CDR3 protein: CSASGLVPDTQYF; CDR3 DNA: TGCAGTGCCTCGGGGCTAGTTCCAGATACGCAGTATTTT
J gene: TRBJ2-3; D gene: TRBD2; clone size: few; V gene: TRBV9; CDR3 protein: CASSTRTSGRAGDTQYF; CDR3 DNA: TGTGCCAGCAGCACCAGGACTAGCGGGAGGGCCGGTGATACGCAGTATTTT
J gene: TRBJ1-4; D gene: TRBD1; clone size: -; V gene: TRBV7-9; CDR3 protein: CASSPRDRATNEKLFF; CDR3 DNA: TGTGCCAGCAGCCCAAGGGACAGGGCAACTAATGAAAAACTGTTTTTT
J gene: TRBJ1-5; D gene: TRBD1; clone size: -; V gene: TRBV4-1; CDR3 protein: CASSQEGTGIGQPQHF; CDR3 DNA: TGCGCCAGCAGCCAAGAGGGGACAGGTATCGGTCAGCCCCAGCATTTT
J gene: TRBJ2-3; D gene: TRBD1; clone size: -; V gene: TRBV2; CDR3 protein: CASRPTGASTDTQYF; CDR3 DNA: TGTGCCAGCAGGCCGACAGGGGCAAGCACAGATACGCAGTATTTT
J gene: TRBJ1-1; D gene: -; clone size: few; V gene: TRBV6-1; CDR3 protein: CASSERRAEAFF; CDR3 DNA: TGTGCCAGCAGTGAACGTCGGGCTGAAGCTTTCTTT
J gene: TRBJ2-1; D gene: -; clone size: -; V gene: TRBV12-3/TRBV12-4; CDR3 protein: CASSPTLVSMQFF; CDR3 DNA: TGTGCCAGCAGCCCAACACTAGTGTCGATGCAGTTCTTC
J gene: TRBJ2-1; D gene: -; clone size: -; V gene: TRBV12-2; CDR3 protein: CASPGTGADEQFF; CDR3 DNA: TGTGCAAGCCCAGGAACAGGCGCGGATGAGCAGTTCTTC
J gene: TRBJ2-7; D gene: -; clone size: -; V gene: TRBV12-3/TRBV12-4; CDR3 protein: CASCLSSLILPGAYEQYF; CDR3 DNA: TGTGCCAGCTGTTTAAGTTCACTTATCCTGCCAGGGGCCTACGAGCAGTACTTC
J gene: TRBJ1-6; D gene: -; clone size: many; V gene: TRBV5-8; CDR3 protein: CASSRTAYNSPLHF; CDR3 DNA: TGTGCCAGCAGCCGGACAGCCTATAATTCACCCCTCCACTTT
J gene: TRBJ2-1; D gene: TRBD2; clone size: -; V gene: TRBV5-1; CDR3 protein: CASSIASGSSADEQFF; CDR3 DNA: TGCGCCAGCAGCATAGCTAGCGGGAGTTCCGCCGATGAGCAGTTCTTC
J gene: TRBJ2-1; D gene: -; clone size: few; V gene: TRBV10-3; CDR3 protein: CAISESDRYNEQFF; CDR3 DNA: TGTGCCATCAGTGAGTCGGACCGCTACAATGAGCAGTTCTTC
J gene: TRBJ2-2; D gene: TRBD2; clone size: few; V gene: TRBV9; CDR3 protein: CASSVEGRASGATGELFF; CDR3 DNA: TGTGCCAGCAGCGTAGAGGGCAGGGCTAGCGGCGCCACCGGGGAGCTGTTTTTT
J gene: TRBJ1-2; D gene: -; clone size: few; V gene: TRBV20-1; CDR3 protein: CSASSREDYGYTF; CDR3 DNA: TGCAGTGCATCCTCCAGGGAAGACTATGGCTACACCTTC
J gene: TRBJ1-4; D gene: -; clone size: -; V gene: TRBV29-1; CDR3 protein: CSAGAASNEKLFF; CDR3 DNA: TGCAGCGCCGGGGCCGCGTCTAATGAAAAACTGTTTTTT
J gene: TRBJ2-3; D gene: -; clone size: -; V gene: TRBV24-1; CDR3 protein: CATSDLVAPGTQYF; CDR3 DNA: TGTGCCACCAGTGATTTGGTAGCCCCGGGTACGCAGTATTTT
J gene: TRBJ1-2; D gene: -; clone size: -; V gene: TRBV20-1; CDR3 protein: CSARDPTEITNYGYTF; CDR3 DNA: TGCAGTGCTAGAGATCCTACAGAGATAACTAACTATGGCTACACCTTC
J gene: TRBJ2-2; D gene: TRBD2; clone size: few; V gene: TRBV20-1; CDR3 protein: CSARRGASGSTGELFF; CDR3 DNA: TGCAGTGCCCGACGGGGGGCTAGCGGGAGCACCGGGGAGCTGTTTTTT
J gene: TRBJ2-1; D gene: -; clone size: -; V gene: TRBV20-1; CDR3 protein: CSAREFYEQFF; CDR3 DNA: TGCAGTGCTAGAGAGTTTTATGAGCAGTTCTTC
J gene: TRBJ2-1; D gene: TRBD2; clone size: -; V gene: TRBV20-1; CDR3 protein: CSARSATSDSYNEQFF; CDR3 DNA: TGCAGTGCTAGGAGCGCTACTAGCGACTCCTACAATGAGCAGTTCTTC
J gene: TRBJ1-2; D gene: -; clone size: few; V gene: TRBV3-1; CDR3 protein: CASSPIRTNYGYTF; CDR3 DNA: TGTGCCAGCAGCCCTATCAGAACTAACTATGGCTACACCTTC
J gene: TRBJ1-2; D gene: -; clone size: few; V gene: TRBV12-3/TRBV12-4; CDR3 protein: CASSSWGYGYTF; CDR3 DNA: TGTGCCAGCAGCTCATGGGGGTATGGCTACACCTTC
J gene: TRBJ1-6; D gene: TRBD1; clone size: few; V gene: TRBV19; CDR3 protein: CASSARGQNHSPLHF; CDR3 DNA: TGTGCCAGTAGTGCAAGGGGACAGAACCATTCACCCCTCCACTTT
J gene: TRBJ2-5; D gene: TRBD1; clone size: few; V gene: TRBV5-1; CDR3 protein: CASKFDRAETQYF; CDR3 DNA: TGCGCCAGCAAGTTCGACAGGGCTGAGACCCAGTACTTC
J gene: TRBJ2-7; D gene: -; clone size: few; V gene: TRBV28; CDR3 protein: CASSFRARPYEQYF; CDR3 DNA: TGTGCCAGCAGTTTCAGGGCCAGACCCTACGAGCAGTACTTC
J gene: TRBJ2-7; D gene: TRBD2; clone size: many; V gene: TRBV20-1; CDR3 protein: CSATKAGVLSYEQYF; CDR3 DNA: TGCAGTGCTACCAAAGCGGGAGTACTTTCCTACGAGCAGTACTTC
J gene: TRBJ2-2; D gene: -; clone size: -; V gene: TRBV5-1; CDR3 protein: CASNGQSTGELFF; CDR3 DNA: TGCGCCAGCAACGGACAGAGCACCGGGGAGCTGTTTTTT
J gene: TRBJ2-7; D gene: -; clone size: few; V gene: TRBV24-1; CDR3 protein: CATSGSGSGYEQYF; CDR3 DNA: TGTGCCACCAGTGGGTCGGGGAGCGGCTACGAGCAGTACTTC